This T cell receptor (beta chain) was identified in a study of OX40 agonist ivuxolimab in advanced cancers. Study-wide context: Patients were treated with intravenous ivuxolimab, dosed at 0.01 to 10 mg/kg and infused every 2 weeks. Partial responses occurred in three patients (one hepatocellular carcinoma, two cutaneous melanoma).

The V gene's germline CDR1 is SGDLS and CDR2 YYNGEE. V was clipped by 2 bases and J by 10 bases; unmatched bases: 17. The CDR3 has 16 residues. Baseline was the first blood sampling point, followed by cycle 4 day 1 and cycle 7 day 1. The repertoire was sequenced with immunoSEQ multiplex PCR; TCRdb's copy has only in-frame clones and lacks some. The table records about 120,000 clones, around 95% of them present only once. To note about this clone: Its specificity is unknown.

General study results and limits: In the 0.1 to 3.0 mg/kg range, CD4+ and CD8+ blood T cells had expanded clonally by week 6.

Source: CD4+ or CD8+ T cells sorted from blood, taken in a trial of the OX40 agonist ivuxolimab. The receptor's source is an adult with an advanced solid tumor such as melanoma, head and neck, liver or kidney cancer. The rearrangement links TRBV9 to TRBJ2-5; 7 nucleotides line up with TRBD2. The CDR3 sequence is CASSVTPTSARVNQYF. CDR3 in DNA: TGTGCCAGCAGCGTGACGCCAACTAGCGCCCGGGTGAACCAGTACTTC.